A single T cell receptor (beta chain) is shown here with its context. As yet, its antigen is unknown. The sample originates from a study of memory B cells and T cells in multiple sclerosis. The CDR3 spans 13 residues. V lost 2 bases and J lost 12, with 16 bases in between. Germline V gives CDR1 MNHNS, CDR2 SASEGT. Study-level points and caveats: Shared clonotype counts depended on differing compartment clone-set sizes and were normalized.

Stimulus-free culture yielded autoproliferating CFSE-dim and non-proliferating CFSE-high T cells, each sequenced separately. Pooled replicate wells came from around 50 million CFSE-labeled PBMCs cultured roughly seven days without stimulus. The PBMCs received about 0.51 uM CFSE and serum-free culture with no added stimuli. Sequencing used immunoSEQ multiplex PCR; TCRdb keeps in-frame clones, though not all of them. Of 46,000 or so clones in the sample, over 75% were seen once. The sequence was collected from a human donor with multiple sclerosis. Sample: PBMCs from blood kept in culture. This sequence joins TRBV6-1 and TRBJ2-5; TRBD2 is a possible D gene (5 bases). CDR3 in DNA: TGTGCCAGCAGTGAATCCCTCCGGACTCCCGAGTACTTC. It codes for CASSESLRTPEYF.